This record concerns one TCR beta chain sequence. Its antigen is unknown. Nothing much larger sits one base from this clone, and base qualities are not available. Enrolling through a virtual design, the prospective study's participants ranged in age from roughly 18 to 100 years and lived across 24 United States geographic areas. Cohort assignment in the prospective study relied on participant-reported clinical history from a screening survey and a study questionnaire. In the prospective study, whole blood, serum and a nasopharyngeal or oropharyngeal swab were collected from each participant by mobile phlebotomists. Over an approximately 2-month period, participants in the prospective study had the option of providing additional blood draws and questionnaires. Blood samples from the prospective study were shipped frozen or at room temperature prior to DNA extraction. Trimming takes 3 bases from V and 4 bases from J, and the germline ends sit 13 bases apart. Including the terminal cysteine and phenylalanine, the CDR3 comprises 14 residues. Left in the record is the CDR3 DNA by itself, 42 bases read in frame from the first base. Via the germline V gene, CDR1 is MDHEN and CDR2 SYDVKM.

TCRbeta CDR3 regions were amplified from genomic DNA using the immunoSEQ Assay, a bias-controlled multiplex PCR. Processing in the source paper ran as follows. Within the assay, amplification of reference gene primers was used to estimate how many nucleated cells each sample contained. Sequence reads were collapsed and filtered to measure the absolute abundance of every unique TCRbeta CDR3 rearrangement. Productive Simpson clonality was computed per sample as the square root of Simpson's diversity index over productive rearrangements. TCRdb stores this immuneACCESS table with in-frame sequences only. Part of the clones is absent; in the studies checked, under half of the shortfall reflects unresolved V genes, and no reason is known for the rest. V and J calls and clone size are copied from that table; D and trimming were computed from the DNA. The sample table records hundreds of thousands of clones; around 82% of these occur just once. About 4.3% of the sample belongs to the ten largest clones.

The entry originates in a study of blood T cell repertoires in COVID-19 (dated by TCRdb to the early 2020s). Concerning the study at large: Samples covering the acute and convalescent phases of COVID-19 were provided by collaborators in the United States, Italy and Spain. Where available, HLA class I and class II types were taken from metadata supplied by the sample provider and were not determined by assay-based typing. The material from the prospective study consisted of cDNA or gDNA derived from T cells, B-cell-depleted T cells, or PBMCs. Sample metadata almost always included a de-identified subject ID, COVID-19 status, age in years and sex. The repertoires were made available in a free public database intended to serve as a resource for research on the immune response to SARS-CoV-2. Samples came from the ongoing ImmuneRACE study (first 160 participants) plus 1,254 subjects from 6 global collaborators. The dataset comprised deeply sampled blood TCRbeta repertoires from subjects exposed to, actively infected with, or recovered from COVID-19.

Results and caveats for the whole study, not just this receptor: How much clinical and demographic metadata was included differed by source and by participant, and the metadata was provided uncurated.

The specimen was PBMCs or T cells enriched from blood (not recorded which). The chain was built from TRBV28 and TRBJ2-7; the best D guess is TRBD1, with 5 bases matching. The TCR comes from a man aged 25 to 45 with acute COVID-19. At the DNA level, the sequence is TGTGCCAGCAGTTTTCGCCAGGGAACATACGAGCAGTACTTC. The encoded protein is CASSFRQGTYEQYF.